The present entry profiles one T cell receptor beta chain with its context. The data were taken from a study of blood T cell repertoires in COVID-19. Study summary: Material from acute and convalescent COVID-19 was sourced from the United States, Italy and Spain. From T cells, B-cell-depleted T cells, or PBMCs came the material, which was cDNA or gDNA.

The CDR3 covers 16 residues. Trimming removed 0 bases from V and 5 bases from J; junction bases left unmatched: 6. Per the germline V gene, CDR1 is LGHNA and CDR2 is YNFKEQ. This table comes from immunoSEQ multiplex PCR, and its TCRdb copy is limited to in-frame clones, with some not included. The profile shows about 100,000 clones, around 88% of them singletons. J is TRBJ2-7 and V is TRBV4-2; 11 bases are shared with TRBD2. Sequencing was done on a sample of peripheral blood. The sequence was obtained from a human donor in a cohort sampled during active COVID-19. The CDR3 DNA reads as TGTGCCAGCAGCCAAGACATTCTAGCGGGAGGTCACGAGCAGTACTTC. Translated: CASSQDILAGGHEQYF.